This T cell receptor beta chain was captured by sequencing in a study of blood T cell repertoires in COVID-19. Study-wide background: Whether acute or convalescent, the COVID-19 samples came from the United States, Italy and Spain.

Germline CDR1 and CDR2: MNHNS and SASEGT. Trimming shortened V by 3 bases and J by 1 base, and 8 bases separated the two germline ends. The CDR3 is 14 residues long. In the original processing: Quantification of nucleated cells was approximated via reference gene primer amplification. Profiling relied on immunoSEQ multiplex PCR, and the TCRdb table lists in-frame clones only, not all of them. V, J and clone size were drawn from that table, and D and trimming were deduced from the DNA. The profile shows about 150,000 clones, roughly 74% of them singletons. This chain connects TRBV6-1 to TRBJ2-3; perhaps TRBD2 as D (6 bases). Sequencing was carried out using peripheral blood. The TCR originated in a woman at least 80 years old with acute or convalescent COVID-19. The CDR3 protein is CASSEEGRTDTQYF. CDR3 bases: TGTGCCAGCAGTGAGGAGGGCCGCACAGATACGCAGTATTTT.